This T cell receptor beta chain was sequenced for a study of shared clonotypes between healthy human individuals (dated by TCRdb to the early 2020s). For the wider study: The cohort comprised a couple of women and a few men aged 18 to 49 years. The study deeply sequenced blood TCR repertoires of about 5 healthy adults to estimate repertoire size and the extent of clonotype sharing between individuals. Leukapheresis yielded between about 0.94 and 9.5 billion PBMCs per donor. For each donor, CD4 naive and CD4 memory were each run on three plates, CD8 naive on two plates, and CD8 memory on one plate. Libraries were prepared and TCR repertoires were sequenced by different laboratories using diverse techniques, in order to increase sequencing depth and limit assay-specific biases. What the authors observed across the whole study: Naive subsets generally had larger estimated clonotype richness than memory subsets. Rarefaction of sorted-subset datasets indicated incomplete sequencing despite the large sequencing depth. Sharing across several donors was observed for about 5% of naive CD4, about 4% of naive CD8, 2% to 2.5% of memory CD4, and about 0.38% of memory CD8 clonotypes. The genetic and exposure-history diversity represented was limited by the small number of donors. Clonotypes shared by all four sorted-subset donors showed higher generation probabilities than non-shared clonotypes. Pairwise subsampling led to the expectation that sequencing depth would affect the degree of clonotype sharing among donors. Only blood was sampled, and tissue TCR repertoires likely differ from those in blood.

For the CD8 naive samples, CD45RO-negative cells were positively selected for CCR7, yielding a CD45RA+CCR7+ population from which TemRA cells were excluded. Donors were healthy HIV-negative adults with no recently reported acute infections or vaccinations. Every donor was a Caucasian adult living in Nashville, Tennessee, USA. Blood was collected by leukapheresis, and PBMCs were isolated by Ficoll-Histopaque density gradient centrifugation and then cryopreserved in liquid nitrogen vapor phase. Analytical flow cytometry was used to check the purity and quantity of each magnetically sorted T cell population. From each sorted fraction, genomic DNA was isolated and quantified by UV absorbance on a Nanodrop 2000c. In the case of this clone: Its antigen specificity is not known. No base-level quality is on record; no much larger clone is a single base apart.

CDR1 SEHNR and CDR2 FQNEAQ are derived from the germline V gene (reference sequence). The CDR3 sequence holds 14 residues, the cysteine and phenylalanine included. Only the CDR3 region is kept as DNA, spanning 42 bases read in frame from base 1. Trimming accounts for 1 base at V and 6 bases at J, while the number of junction bases matched to no gene is 6. Using the deep immunoSEQ assay, multiplex PCR amplified TCR CDR3 regions from genomic DNA. Extracted genomic DNA from each cell subset was spread evenly across all wells of several immunoSEQ 96-well plates, with each plate serving as a replicate. For sorted subsets, each replicate PCR was loaded with roughly 190 ng genomic DNA, equivalent to 25,000 to 35,000 T cell genomes. The purified libraries were quantified using a Qubit 3.0 fluorometer, sized with a Bioanalyzer 2100, and then quantified again using the KAPA Library Quantification kit. A separate single-read 150-cycle Illumina NextSeq 550 flow cell was used to sequence each immunoSEQ 96-well plate. The authors' analysis ran thus. Because only junctional sequences without quality scores were contained in the immunoSEQ output, filtering matching that applied to full-length reads could not be performed. Sequences were annotated with PyIR, a Python wrapper for IgBLAST v1.9, using IMGT germline references to assign V/J genes and CDR3. Reads with weak V/J assignments (E-value above 1e-6), missing CDR3, stop codons, out-of-frame junctions, or ambiguous translated residues were removed. V3J clonotypes were defined by identical inferred V gene, J gene, and CDR3 amino acid sequence. The percentage overlap between two repertoires was calculated by dividing the number of shared unique clonotypes by the size of the smaller repertoire. RTK rarefaction, the Chao1 estimator, and Recon v2.1 estimates of unobserved clonotypes were used to assess repertoire richness. OLGA was used to compute generation probabilities for all TCRbeta clonotypes that the gDNA method yielded from a few donors. TCRdb obtained this table from immuneACCESS and retained in-frame rearrangements with V and J assigned. These tables miss some clones; where compared with another copy, unresolved V genes account for less than half of the shortfall, and the remainder is unexplained. That table supplies the V and J calls and clone size; D and trimming were determined from the DNA. The table for this sample lists under 1 million clones; 80% to 95% of them were counted only once. Less than 25% of the sample is in the top ten clones.

The rearranged segments are TRBV7-9 and TRBJ2-7; 7 central bases correspond to TRBD2. Sequencing was carried out using naive CD8+ T cells sorted from blood. Taken with the paper, the label for cell subset or site translates to: CD45RA+CCR7+. The receptor comes from a man under 40 in good health. The nucleotide sequence reads as follows: TGTGCCAGCAGCTTAGGATCGCGGGAGTTCGAGCAGTACTTC. It specifies CASSLGSREFEQYF.